The 8 T cell receptor beta chains presented below share a single source sample, sequenced in a study of cytomegalovirus exposure and HLA in healthy donors. PCR amplification relied on 60 Vbeta primers (plus 13 Jbeta primers). The protocol was immunoSEQ multiplex PCR, while the TCRdb copy is restricted to in-frame clones and leaves out a portion. The sample lists 150,000 to 250,000 clones; over 75% were seen once. The sequenced sample consisted of PBMCs. Every receptor here comes from a boy aged 2-9 years in good health and CMV-seronegative.

The chain couples TRBV4-1 to TRBJ2-5, with D perhaps matching TRBD1 (7 bases). The CDR3 runs to 15 residues. CDR1 and CDR2 (germline): MGHRA, YSYEKL. With 0 bases removed from V and 5 bases from J, the gap between germline ends came to 13 bases. The CDR3 is CASSQDAPGGETQYF. Here the CDR3 DNA reads TGCGCCAGCAGCCAAGATGCTCCAGGGGGGGAGACCCAGTACTTC.

To note about this clone: The junction differs from germline at one of its ends, possibly a read error. In the same sample, other DNA sequences code for this CDR3. The rearrangement joins TRBV7-2 to TRBJ2-2, with TRBD2 matching 12 bases. The CDR3 covers 17 residues. Germline V gene data show CDR1 as SGHTA and CDR2 as FQGNSA. CDR3 protein: CASSFASGGARTGELFF. Here the CDR3 DNA reads TGCGCCAGCAGCTTTGCTAGCGGGGGGGCACGGACCGGGGAGCTGTTTTTT.

V and J are TRBV4-1 and TRBJ2-1; 11 bases align to TRBD1. Per germline, CDR1 MGHRA and CDR2 YSYEKL. This CDR3 spans 15 amino acids. The junction had 3 bases not matched to a gene; V was cut back by 1 base and J by 7 bases. The CDR3 sequence: CASSQAGQGANEQFF. CDR3 nucleotides: TGCGCCAGCAGCCAAGCTGGACAGGGGGCGAATGAGCAGTTCTTC.

The chain links TRBV30 to TRBJ1-1; D is undetermined. Germline CDR1 is GTSNPN and CDR2 is SVGIG (reference sequence). Between the trimmed V and J ends, which lost 4 bases and 1 base, there was a span of 10 bases. This CDR3 spans 13 amino acids. The CDR3 reads CAWIRVGNTEAFF. In nucleotides, the CDR3 is TGTGCCTGGATCCGGGTGGGGAACACTGAAGCTTTCTTT.

This chain joins TRBV7-8 and TRBJ2-2; 11 nucleotides match TRBD2. J gave up 5 bases and V 1 base, and 6 bases lay outside the gene matches. The CDR3 covers 17 residues. CDR1 and CDR2 (germline): SGHVS, FQNEAQ. In DNA, the CDR3 is TGTGCCAGCAGCTTAGACCTAGCGGGGGGATGGACCGGGGAGCTGTTTTTT. Amino acid sequence: CASSLDLAGGWTGELFF. Based on the CDR3 plus reference TRBV7-8 and TRBJ2-2, the full variable domain is GAGVSQSPRYKVAKRGQDVALRCDPISGHVSLFWYQQALGQGPEFLTYFQNEAQLDKSGLPSDRFFAERPEGSVSTLKIQRTQQEDSAVYLCASSLDLAGGWTGELFFGEGSRLTVL.

The chain uses TRBV6-1 and TRBJ1-3; TRBD1 matches at 7 bases. Per the germline V gene, CDR1 is MNHNS and CDR2 is SASEGT. Losses at the gene ends were 4 bases for V and 8 bases for J; bases not matched to a gene: 8. This CDR3 spans 14 amino acids. CDR3 nucleotide sequence: TGTGCCAGCAGTGCCCGACAGGGAGCAGACACCATATATTTT. This translates into CASSARQGADTIYF.

The chain recombines TRBV6-1 with TRBJ2-3; 7 nucleotides agree with TRBD1. The CDR3 has 14 residues. Germline V CDR1 and CDR2: MNHNS, SASEGT. After removal of 6 bases from V and 1 base from J, the junction contained 4 bases not matched to a gene. CDR3 in amino acids: CASRLTGGTDTQYF. The CDR3 DNA follows: TGTGCCAGCAGGCTTACAGGGGGCACAGATACGCAGTATTTT.

The CDR3 reads CASSAGQGNSPLHF. The CDR3 region has the DNA TGTGCCAGCAGTGCGGGACAGGGGAATTCACCCCTCCACTTT. The chain uses TRBV6-1 and TRBJ1-6; 10 bases are a match to TRBD1. This CDR3 is built from 14 residues. J lost 7 bases, V lost 4 bases, and 1 base had no gene match. CDR1 is MNHNS, CDR2 SASEGT, per germline.